This entry lists 23 T cell receptor beta chains sequenced from one sample in a study of OX40 agonist ivuxolimab in advanced cancers. Sequencing used immunoSEQ multiplex PCR; TCRdb keeps in-frame clones, though not all of them. The data show fewer than 85,000 clones, approximately 86% seen once. This specimen was CD4+ or CD8+ T cells sorted from blood, taken in a trial of the OX40 agonist ivuxolimab. These receptors came from an adult with an advanced solid tumor such as melanoma, head and neck, liver or kidney cancer.

This rearrangement joins TRBV19 to TRBJ2-3, with 7 nucleotides matching TRBD1. V shed 7 bases, J shed 7 bases, and the junction held 11 bases outside the gene matches. This CDR3 region has 14 residues. From germline, CDR1 is LNHDA and CDR2 SQIVND (reference sequence). CDR3 amino acids: CASTPTDRFYTQYF. CDR3 nucleotide sequence: TGTGCCAGTACCCCGACGGACAGGTTTTATACGCAGTATTTT.

The V call is TRBV5-8, the J call TRBJ1-3; TRBD1 might be the D (5 bases). CDR1 and CDR2 from the germline V gene are SGHTS and YDEGEE. The V gene lost 4 bases and the J gene lost 0 bases, with 11 bases spanning the gap. The length of the CDR3 is 15 residues. CDR3 sequence: CASSATGPSGNTIYF. CDR3 nucleotides: TGTGCCAGCAGCGCTACAGGACCCTCTGGAAACACCATATATTTT.

The CDR3 loop reads CASSLALGAETQYF. The CDR3 DNA is TGCGCCAGCAGCTTGGCTCTGGGGGCAGAGACCCAGTACTTC. The V gene is TRBV5-1, the J gene TRBJ2-5; weak D call: TRBD1 (6 bases). The CDR3 spans 14 residues. V gave up 0 bases and J gave up 4 bases, with 10 bases separating them. Germline V gives CDR1 SGHRS, CDR2 YFSETQ.

The V call is TRBV30, the J call TRBJ1-2, with 8 bases aligning to TRBD1. The CDR3 extends over 17 amino acids. The V gene's germline CDR1 is GTSNPN and CDR2 SVGIG (reference sequence). J gave up 1 base and V 1 base, and 11 bases lay outside the gene matches. CDR3 in DNA: TGTGCCTGGAGTGGTCGACCGGGACAGGCGATTAACTATGGCTACACCTTC. This translates into CAWSGRPGQAINYGYTF.

The gene calls are TRBV2 and TRBJ2-3; 13 positions agree with TRBD2. With V trimmed by 6 bases and J by 0 bases, 6 bases remained unmatched. Germline assignment: CDR1 SNHLY and CDR2 FYNNEI. The CDR3 runs 17 residues. CDR3 in DNA: TGTGCCAGCAGAGGGACTAGCGGGGACACTAGCACAGATACGCAGTATTTT. This sequence encodes CASRGTSGDTSTDTQYF.

The chain couples TRBV11-2 to TRBJ1-3; no reliable D call. The CDR3 is made up of 15 amino acids. Trimming shortened V by 1 base and J by 0 bases, and 7 bases separated the two germline ends. CDR1 is SGHAT, CDR2 FQNNGV, per germline. CDR3 protein: CASSLVGVSGNTIYF. DNA for the CDR3: TGTGCCAGCAGCTTAGTGGGAGTCTCTGGAAACACCATATATTTT. Full variable domain (rest looked up from reference TRBV11-2 and TRBJ1-3): EAGVAQSPRYKIIEKRQSVAFWCNPISGHATLYWYQQILGQGPKLLIQFQNNGVVDDSQLPKDRFSAERLKGVDSTLKIQPAKLEDSAVYLCASSLVGVSGNTIYFGEGSWLTVV.

This clone has more than one count but fewer than ten. The genes are TRBV30 and TRBJ1-1; D gene unclear. This CDR3 comprises 11 residues. V lost 1 base and J 4 bases, leaving 4 bases between the germline ends. Germline CDR1 reads GTSNPN; CDR2 reads SVGIG (reference sequence). Written as DNA, the CDR3 is TGTGCCTGGAGTGGGGTCACTGAAGCTTTCTTT. As protein: CAWSGVTEAFF.

The gene calls are TRBV7-8 and TRBJ2-3; the match to TRBD2 covers 8 bases. The CDR3 is 17 residues long. CDR1 is SGHVS, CDR2 FQNEAQ, per germline. V dropped 1 base and J dropped 3; count of bases not matched to a gene: 9. For the CDR3, the DNA is TGTGCCAGCAGCTTAGTAAGATCGGGGGGGAGGACAGATACGCAGTATTTT. Amino acid sequence: CASSLVRSGGRTDTQYF.

The chain links TRBV6-5 to TRBJ2-3; 10 bases map to TRBD1. V was clipped by 2 bases and J by 3 bases; unmatched bases: 2. CDR1 MNHEY and CDR2 SVGAGI come from the germline V gene. The CDR3 sequence is 15 residues long. CDR3 loop: CASSYPGQGTDTQYF. Here the CDR3 DNA reads TGTGCCAGCAGTTACCCGGGACAGGGGACAGATACGCAGTATTTT.

This clone showed up just once. The chain has TRBV5-1 and TRBJ1-4, with D maybe TRBD1 (6 bases). Germline values: CDR1 SGHRS, CDR2 YFSETQ. V lost 1 base and J lost 6, with 19 bases in between. The CDR3 has 17 residues. CDR3 residues: CASSLQYRGMKDEKLFF. The DNA for the CDR3 is TGCGCCAGCAGCTTGCAATATAGGGGGATGAAGGATGAAAAACTGTTTTTT.

The gene calls are TRBV30 and TRBJ1-2; 7 nucleotides align to TRBD1. The V segment lost 1 base and the J segment 4 bases; nucleotides outside the gene matches: 21. The V gene's germline CDR1 is GTSNPN and CDR2 SVGIG (reference sequence). This CDR3 has 19 residues. Here the CDR3 reads CAWSARFGQAKPPLYGYTF. For the CDR3, the DNA is TGTGCCTGGAGTGCCCGCTTCGGACAGGCGAAACCCCCTCTCTATGGCTACACCTTC.

The CDR3 sequence is CAISESSFGSIETQYF. In nucleotides, the CDR3 is TGTGCCATCAGTGAGTCGAGCTTTGGCAGCATAGAGACCCAGTACTTC. This rearrangement joins TRBV10-3 to TRBJ2-5; D unclear. Trimming removed 0 bases at V and 4 bases at J, with 15 bases between. The CDR3 is 16 residues long. The germline V gene encodes CDR1 ENHRY and CDR2 SYGVKD.

This clone came up a few times. The genes are TRBV4-2 and TRBJ1-2; TRBD1 is a possible D gene (5 bases). Germline CDR1 LGHNA, CDR2 YNFKEQ. CDR3 length equals 15 residues. Trimming shortened V by 1 base and J by 4 bases, and 13 bases separated the two germline ends. The CDR3 nucleotides are TGTGCCAGCAGCCAAGTGGCGGGGGATAGCTATGGCTACACCTTC. Translating gives CASSQVAGDSYGYTF.

J is TRBJ2-7 and V is TRBV9; no definite D call. The CDR3 has 15 amino acids. The V end was cut by 3 bases, the J end by 0 bases, with 13 bases between. Germline CDR1 reads SGDLS; CDR2 reads YYNGEE. The CDR3 is CASSGPKGSSYEQYF. CDR3 sequence (DNA): TGTGCCAGCAGCGGACCGAAGGGCAGCTCCTACGAGCAGTACTTC.

V gene TRBV30 combines with J gene TRBJ2-1; 7 nucleotides match TRBD1. Germline values: CDR1 GTSNPN, CDR2 SVGIG (reference sequence). The J segment lost 8 bases and the V segment lost 3 bases, leaving 13 bases of the junction unmatched. The CDR3 spans 15 residues. The CDR3: CAWSPDRDKGDEQFF. CDR3 bases: TGTGCCTGGAGCCCCGACAGGGACAAAGGGGATGAGCAGTTCTTC.

V and J are TRBV28 and TRBJ2-3; D is unclear. V lost 3 bases and J lost 0, with 4 bases in between. The CDR3 runs 13 residues. Germline-derived CDR1 and CDR2 are MDHEN and SYDVKM. The CDR3 sequence is CASSLGSTDTQYF. CDR3 bases: TGTGCCAGCAGTTTGGGGAGCACAGATACGCAGTATTTT.

This clone was seen a handful of times. The V gene is TRBV5-1, the J gene TRBJ1-2; D is undetermined. The germline CDR1 and CDR2 sequences are SGHRS and YFSETQ. Trimming cost V 2 bases and J 4 bases, with 21 bases left between them. The CDR3 contains 17 residues. The CDR3 bases are TGCGCCAGCAGCTTAAACTCCGGGCCCCTGGCCGGCTATGGCTACACCTTC. Amino acids: CASSLNSGPLAGYGYTF.

The gene calls are TRBV20-1 and TRBJ2-1; D is ambiguous. Trimming pared 2 bases from V and 5 bases from J, leaving 4 bases between. The CDR3 covers 11 residues. Germline lookup yields CDR1 DFQATT and CDR2 SNEGSKA (reference sequence). The CDR3 is CSARKDNEQFF. CDR3 coding DNA: TGCAGTGCTAGAAAGGACAATGAGCAGTTCTTC.

This clone was seen just once. The chain uses TRBV7-9 and TRBJ1-1; D ambiguous. V was clipped by 5 bases and J by 3 bases, with 10 bases between them. The germline V gene encodes CDR1 SEHNR and CDR2 FQNEAQ (reference sequence). The CDR3 consists of 13 residues. CDR3 region: CASSPRGDTEAFF. For the CDR3, the DNA is TGTGCCAGCAGCCCCCGCGGGGACACTGAAGCTTTCTTT.

The gene calls are TRBV2 and TRBJ1-6; D is unresolved. The germline CDR1 and CDR2 sequences are SNHLY and FYNNEI. The CDR3 totals 12 residues. Deletions cut 6 bases from V and 6 bases from J, with 6 bases between. The CDR3 here is CASRDPNSPLHF. CDR3 coding DNA: TGTGCCAGCAGGGACCCTAATTCACCCCTCCACTTT.

This clone was found once. The CDR3 loop is CASSLRAGARTDTQYF. CDR3 DNA sequence: TGTGCCAGCAGCTTACGGGCAGGGGCCCGCACAGATACGCAGTATTTT. V usage is TRBV7-2 and J usage is TRBJ2-3; tentative D call: TRBD1 (6 bases). V lost 2 bases and J 1 base, leaving 13 bases between the germline ends. The CDR3 loop spans 16 amino acids. CDR1 and CDR2 from the germline V gene are SGHTA and FQGNSA.

V usage is TRBV19 and J usage is TRBJ2-1; 9 positions match TRBD2. In germline, CDR1 is LNHDA, CDR2 SQIVND (reference sequence). The CDR3 runs 18 residues. The V and J ends lost 3 bases and 0 bases, in that order; junction bases with no gene match: 9. CDR3 protein: CASSILAGGVSSYNEQFF. DNA of the CDR3: TGTGCCAGTAGTATCTTGGCGGGGGGGGTCAGCTCCTACAATGAGCAGTTCTTC.

The V and J genes are TRBV5-1 and TRBJ2-1; 15 positions agree with TRBD2. This CDR3 is 17 amino acids long. Germline V lookup: CDR1 SGHRS, CDR2 YFSETQ. Losses at the gene ends were 4 bases for V and 3 bases for J; bases not matched to a gene: 5. The CDR3 DNA is TGCGCCAGCAGCACCGGGACTAGCGGGGGGCTCTACAATGAGCAGTTCTTC. Protein sequence: CASSTGTSGGLYNEQFF.